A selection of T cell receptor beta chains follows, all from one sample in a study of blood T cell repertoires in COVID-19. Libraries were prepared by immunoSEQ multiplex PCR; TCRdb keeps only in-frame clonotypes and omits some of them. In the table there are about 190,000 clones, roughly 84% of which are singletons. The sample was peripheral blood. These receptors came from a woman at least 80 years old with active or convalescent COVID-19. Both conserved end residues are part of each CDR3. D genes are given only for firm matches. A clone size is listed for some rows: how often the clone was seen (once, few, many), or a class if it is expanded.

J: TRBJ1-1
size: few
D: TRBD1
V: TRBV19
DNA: TGTGCCAGTAGCAGGGATTACAGGGGATACACTGAAGCTTTCTTT
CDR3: CASSRDYRGYTEAFF

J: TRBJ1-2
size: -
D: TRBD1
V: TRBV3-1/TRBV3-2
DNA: TGTGCCAGCAGCCGCGAGGGGACAGGGGTTATGATTAACTATGGCTACACCTTC
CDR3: CASSREGTGVMINYGYTF

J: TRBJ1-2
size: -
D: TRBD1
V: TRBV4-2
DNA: TGTGCCAGCAGCCAAGGACGGGACAGGGACTATGGCTACACCTTC
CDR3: CASSQGRDRDYGYTF

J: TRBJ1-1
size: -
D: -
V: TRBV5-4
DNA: TGTGCCAGCAGCTTGGGTTCGGTCAGGGTCGGCACTGAAGCTTTCTTT
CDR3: CASSLGSVRVGTEAFF

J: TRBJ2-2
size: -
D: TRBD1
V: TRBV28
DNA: TGTGCCAGCAGTTTGCGACAGGGGGCGGGCACCGGGGAGCTGTTTTTT
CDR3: CASSLRQGAGTGELFF

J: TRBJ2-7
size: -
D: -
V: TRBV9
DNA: TGTGCCAGCAGCGTCTCCTACTCCTACGAGCAGTACTTC
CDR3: CASSVSYSYEQYF

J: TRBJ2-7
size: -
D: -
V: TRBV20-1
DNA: TGCAGTGCTAGTGCGACTATCATGAGCTCCTACGAGCAGTACTTC
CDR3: CSASATIMSSYEQYF

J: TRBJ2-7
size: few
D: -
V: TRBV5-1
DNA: TGCGCCAGCAGCTTATCGGACAGCTTAAGGGGCGAGCAGTACTTC
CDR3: CASSLSDSLRGEQYF

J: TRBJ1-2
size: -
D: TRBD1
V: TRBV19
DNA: TGTGCCAGTAGTAGGGGACAGCGAAGTGACTATGGCTACACCTTC
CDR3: CASSRGQRSDYGYTF

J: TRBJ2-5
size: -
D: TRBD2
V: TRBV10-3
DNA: TGTGCCATCAGTACTAGCGGGAGTGTCGAGACCCAGTACTTC
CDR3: CAISTSGSVETQYF

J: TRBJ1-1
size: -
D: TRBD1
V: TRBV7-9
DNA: TGTGCCAGCAGCCAAGATGACAGGGTGGGTGAAGCTTTCTTT
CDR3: CASSQDDRVGEAFF

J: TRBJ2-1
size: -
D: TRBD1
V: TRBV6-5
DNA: TGTGCCAGCAGATCCACGACAGGGGTGGGCAATGAGCAGTTCTTC
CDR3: CASRSTTGVGNEQFF

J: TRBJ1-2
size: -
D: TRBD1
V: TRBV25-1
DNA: TGTGCCAGCAGTGTACCGGGACAGGAGGTTTCTAATGGCTACACCTTC
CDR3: CASSVPGQEVSNGYTF

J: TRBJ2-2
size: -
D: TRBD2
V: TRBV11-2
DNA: TGTGCCAGCAGCTTAGATCCACTAGCGGGAGCCGGGGAGCTGTTTTTT
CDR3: CASSLDPLAGAGELFF

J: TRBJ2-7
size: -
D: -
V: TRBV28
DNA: TGTGCCAGCAGTTCCCCGACAGCCCAGCAGTACTTC
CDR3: CASSSPTAQQYF

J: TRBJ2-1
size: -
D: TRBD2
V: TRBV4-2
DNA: TGTGCCAGCACCCCCCTAGCGGGAGGGGGGAATGAGCAGTTCTTC
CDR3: CASTPLAGGGNEQFF

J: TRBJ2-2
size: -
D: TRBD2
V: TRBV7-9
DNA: TGTGCCAGCAGCTTACGGGGGGTGAACACCGGGGAGCTGTTTTTT
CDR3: CASSLRGVNTGELFF

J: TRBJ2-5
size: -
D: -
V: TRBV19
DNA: TGTGCCAGTACGGACCAGGGGCGGCAAGAGACCCAGTACTTC
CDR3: CASTDQGRQETQYF

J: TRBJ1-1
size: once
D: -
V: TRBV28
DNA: TGTGCCAGCAGCCCAGCCGGTGACAGGCGGAACACTGAAGCTTTCTTT
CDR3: CASSPAGDRRNTEAFF

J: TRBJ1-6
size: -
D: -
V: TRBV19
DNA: TGTGCCAGTAGTAAAGGATCGGGGAAGGCTAATAATTCACCCCTCCACTTT
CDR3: CASSKGSGKANNSPLHF

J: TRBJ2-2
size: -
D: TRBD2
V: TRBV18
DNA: TGTGCCAGCTCACTGTCACTAGCGGGATCCACCGGGGAGCTGTTTTTT
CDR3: CASSLSLAGSTGELFF

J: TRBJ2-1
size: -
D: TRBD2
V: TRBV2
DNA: TGTGCCAGCAGCGCCTTGGCGGGAGGTATGGATGAGCAGTTCTTC
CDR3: CASSALAGGMDEQFF

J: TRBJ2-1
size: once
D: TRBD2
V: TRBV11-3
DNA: TGTGCCAGCAGCTTGAGCGGGAGCTCCTACAATGAGCAGTTCTTC
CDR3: CASSLSGSSYNEQFF

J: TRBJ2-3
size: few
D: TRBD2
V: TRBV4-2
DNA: TGTGCCAGCAGCCGAGCTAGCGGGAGCAGCACAGATACGCAGTATTTT
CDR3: CASSRASGSSTDTQYF

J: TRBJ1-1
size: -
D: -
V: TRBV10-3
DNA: TGTGCCATCAGCTCAACCCATCAGGGACTGGTGAACACTGAAGCTTTCTTT
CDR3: CAISSTHQGLVNTEAFF

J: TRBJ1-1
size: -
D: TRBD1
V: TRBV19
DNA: TGTGCCAGTAGTCGACAGGGGAGCACTGAAGCTTTCTTT
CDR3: CASSRQGSTEAFF

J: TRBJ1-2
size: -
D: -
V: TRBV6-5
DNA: TGTGCCAGCAGCCCCTTATGCTACACCTTC
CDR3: CASSPLCYTF

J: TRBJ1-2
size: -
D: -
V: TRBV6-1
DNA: TGTGCCAGCAGTGAGGGTGGCGGGGGTCCTTATGGCTACACCTTC
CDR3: CASSEGGGGPYGYTF

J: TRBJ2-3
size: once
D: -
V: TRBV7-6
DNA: TGTGCCAGCAGCCCCCCGGTCGGGGTGACAGATACGCAGTATTTT
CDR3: CASSPPVGVTDTQYF

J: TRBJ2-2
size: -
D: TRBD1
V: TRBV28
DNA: TGTGCCAGCTCTACAAGACAGGGTTGGACCGGGGAGCTGTTTTTT
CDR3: CASSTRQGWTGELFF

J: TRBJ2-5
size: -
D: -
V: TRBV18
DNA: TGTGCCAGCTCACCAGTCGGGGAAGAGACCCAGTACTTC
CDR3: CASSPVGEETQYF

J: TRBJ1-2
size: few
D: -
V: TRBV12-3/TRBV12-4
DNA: TGTGCCAGCAGTTTGAGGAGAATCTATGGCTACACCTTC
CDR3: CASSLRRIYGYTF

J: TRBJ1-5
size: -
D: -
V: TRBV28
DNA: TGTGCCAGCAGTAGGCAGGGCCTCAATCAGCCCCAGCATTTT
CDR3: CASSRQGLNQPQHF

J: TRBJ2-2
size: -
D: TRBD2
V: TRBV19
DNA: TGTGCCAGTAGTTCCGGGTGGACTAGCGGGCGAAACACCGGGGAGCTGTTTTTT
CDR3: CASSSGWTSGRNTGELFF

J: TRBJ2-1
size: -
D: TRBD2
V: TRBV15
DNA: TGTGCCACCAGCAGGGCGGGAGAGGGAGACAATGAGCAGTTCTTC
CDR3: CATSRAGEGDNEQFF

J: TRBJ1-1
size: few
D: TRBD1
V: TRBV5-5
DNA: TGTGCCAGCAGCTTCGTCTCAGGGGGCCATACTGAAGCTTTCTTT
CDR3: CASSFVSGGHTEAFF

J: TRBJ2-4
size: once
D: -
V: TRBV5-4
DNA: TGTGCCAGCAGCCCACAGGATGGGCAGGGCATTCAGTACTTC
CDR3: CASSPQDGQGIQYF

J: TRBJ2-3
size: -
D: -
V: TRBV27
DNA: TGTGCCAGCAGTTTACGGGGGAATTTGAGGGGAGATACGCAGTATTTT
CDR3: CASSLRGNLRGDTQYF

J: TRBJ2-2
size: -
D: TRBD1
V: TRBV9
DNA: TGTGCCAGCAGCGTACGACAGGGGGCGGACACCGGGGAGCTGTTTTTT
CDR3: CASSVRQGADTGELFF

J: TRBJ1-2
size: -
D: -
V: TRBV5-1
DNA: TGCGCCAGCAGCTTGTTGGGAGACTATGGCTACACCTTC
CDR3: CASSLLGDYGYTF

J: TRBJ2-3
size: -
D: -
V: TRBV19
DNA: TGTGCCAGTAGTATTGGCGATACGCAGTATTTT
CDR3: CASSIGDTQYF

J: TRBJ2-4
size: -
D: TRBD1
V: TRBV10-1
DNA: TGCGCCAGCAGTTCCGGGACAGGGGGCCGCATTCAGTACTTC
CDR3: CASSSGTGGRIQYF

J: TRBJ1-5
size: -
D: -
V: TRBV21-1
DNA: TGTGCCAGCAGCAAATTGTGGGGAGGGTTAGGTTTCGGGGCCTGGGGGTCTGATCAGCCCCAGCATTTT
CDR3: CASSKLWGGLGFGAWGSDQPQHF

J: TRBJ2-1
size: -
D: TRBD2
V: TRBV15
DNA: TGTGCCACCAGCACTGGGACTAGGACGTACAATGAGCAGTTCTTC
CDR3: CATSTGTRTYNEQFF

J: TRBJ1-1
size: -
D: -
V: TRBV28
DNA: TGTGCCAGCAGACAGAACACTGAAGCTTTCTTT
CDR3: CASRQNTEAFF

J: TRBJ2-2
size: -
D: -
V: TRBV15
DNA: TGTGCCACCAGCAGAGACGTGAGGGTCTACACCGGGGAGCTGTTTTTT
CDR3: CATSRDVRVYTGELFF

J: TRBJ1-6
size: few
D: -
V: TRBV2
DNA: TGTGCCAGCAGTGAATCGTGGTCGGGGAAGAATTCACCCCTCCACTTT
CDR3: CASSESWSGKNSPLHF

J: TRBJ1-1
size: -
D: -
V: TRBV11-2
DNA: TGTGCCAGCAGAGGAGGGCTGGGCACTGAAGCTTTCTTT
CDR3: CASRGGLGTEAFF

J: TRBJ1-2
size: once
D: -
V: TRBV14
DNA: TGTGCCAGCAGCCATCCAAGGGGAGGCTACACCTTC
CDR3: CASSHPRGGYTF

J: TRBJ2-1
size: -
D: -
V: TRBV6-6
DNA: TGTGCCAGCAGTCGAGAACTACTGTCCTTCTCCTACAATGAGCAGTTCTTC
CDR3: CASSRELLSFSYNEQFF

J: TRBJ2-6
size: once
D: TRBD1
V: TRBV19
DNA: TGTGCCAGTACCAAGTGGGGACAGGGCTCTGGGGCCAACGTCCTGACTTTC
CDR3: CASTKWGQGSGANVLTF

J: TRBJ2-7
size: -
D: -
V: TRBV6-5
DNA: TGTGCCAGCTGCCGAGCGTACGCCCAGTACGAGCAGTACTTC
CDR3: CASCRAYAQYEQYF